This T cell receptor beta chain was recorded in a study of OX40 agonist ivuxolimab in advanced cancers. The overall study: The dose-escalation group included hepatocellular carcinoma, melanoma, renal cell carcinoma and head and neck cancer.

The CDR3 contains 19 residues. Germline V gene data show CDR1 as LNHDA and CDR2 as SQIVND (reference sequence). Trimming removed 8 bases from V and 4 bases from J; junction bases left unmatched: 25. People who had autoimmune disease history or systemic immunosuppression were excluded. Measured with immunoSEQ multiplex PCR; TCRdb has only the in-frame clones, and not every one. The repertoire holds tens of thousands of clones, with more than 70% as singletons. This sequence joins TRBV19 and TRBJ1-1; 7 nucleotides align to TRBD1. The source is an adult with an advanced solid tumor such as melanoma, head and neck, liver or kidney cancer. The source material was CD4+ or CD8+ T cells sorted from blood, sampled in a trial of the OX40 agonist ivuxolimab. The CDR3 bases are TGTGCCAGTTTTTACCAGCCGCCTGGGACAGCCCTCCCTGGCACTGAAGCTTTCTTT. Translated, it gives CASFYQPPGTALPGTEAFF.